The T cell receptor beta chain under discussion was sequenced for a study of cytomegalovirus exposure and HLA in healthy donors. PCR primers comprised 60 Vbeta and 13 Jbeta primers. The assay was immunoSEQ multiplex PCR, and TCRdb's table has in-frame clones only and misses some. The table has roughly 150,000 clones, approximately 83% seen once. General study points: Within a later analysis, the majority of CMV-associated TCR beta chains appeared HLA-restricted. Reportedly, fewer N-insertions than the approximately 700-donor mean appeared in an Asian-associated ancestry cluster in a later analysis.

A remark on this clone: Its specificity is unknown.

V shed 6 bases and J 4 bases; nucleotides not matched to a gene: 5. The CDR3 is 15 residues long. CDR1 is MNHNY and CDR2 is SVGAGI in the germline V gene (reference sequence). The J gene is TRBJ2-1, the V gene TRBV6-6; TRBD2 aligns across 11 bases. Material: PBMCs. The TCR comes from a male donor in good health and CMV-seronegative. The CDR3 DNA reads TGTGCCAGCAGACCCGGGACTAGCGGATACAATGAGCAGTTCTTC. Translated: CASRPGTSGYNEQFF.